Listed below are T cell receptor beta chains from one sample, sequenced in a study of T cell repertoires in cytomegalovirus infection. Their specific antigens are unknown. A single record per CDR3 protein comes from TCRdb applying MiXCR to the reads. The sample consists of 450,000 to 600,000 distinct CDR3 sequences, 30% to 40% of them appearing once. The source material was cultured PBMCs, sampled from culture after CMV antigen stimulation. The receptor set was obtained from a human donor in good health (CMV status not recorded). Some clones in this sample may be carry-over from other donors' samples. CDR3s include the opening cysteine and the closing phenylalanine or tryptophan. Each record gives: J gene, CDR3 length, clone size, V gene, D gene, CDR3 DNA, CDR3 protein. D genes are given only for firm matches. The listing skips clone size in some rows; elsewhere it reads once, few, many or a size class.

>TRBJ2-1|15|-|TRBV27|-
TGTGCCAGCAGTTTGCAGCAGACGGGTGACAATGAGCAGTTCTTC
CASSLQQTGDNEQFF
>TRBJ2-2|13|-|TRBV15|TRBD2
TGTGCCACCAGTAAAAGGGAGGGCGGGGAGCTGTTTTTT
CATSKREGGELFF
>TRBJ2-2|16|few|TRBV7-6|TRBD2
TGTGCCAGCAGCCCATTGGCTAGCGGGAGAGCCGGGGAGCTGTTTTTT
CASSPLASGRAGELFF
>TRBJ1-6|12|-|TRBV6-8|TRBD1
TGTGCCGCCCGGGACAGAGATTCACCCCTCCACTTT
CAARDRDSPLHF
>TRBJ2-1|15|few|TRBV6-2/TRBV6-3|TRBD2
TGTGCCAGCAGTTACTCTTTCGGGAGGCGGAATGAGCAGTTCTTC
CASSYSFGRRNEQFF
>TRBJ2-3|16|-|TRBV2|TRBD2
TGTGCCAGCAGTGCAGTACTAGCGGGAGGGACAGATACGCAGTATTTT
CASSAVLAGGTDTQYF
>TRBJ2-5|16|many|TRBV7-2|-
TGTGCCAGCAGCTTAGGGGCGGGCATCGAACAAGAGACCCAGTACTTC
CASSLGAGIEQETQYF
>TRBJ2-6|14|-|TRBV29-1|-
TGCAGCGTTGATTCAGGGACTGGGGCCAACGTCCTGACTTTC
CSVDSGTGANVLTF
>TRBJ1-2|11|-|TRBV29-1|-
TGCAGCGTGCGGGAAAACTATGGCTACACCTTC
CSVRENYGYTF
>TRBJ1-2|15|-|TRBV19|TRBD1
TGTGCCAGTAGTACGACTGGACAGGGGGACTATGGCTACACCTTC
CASSTTGQGDYGYTF
>TRBJ1-1|16|-|TRBV29-1|-
TGCAGCGCCGGCCCGAGGGGGGGATATCTCAACACTGAAGCTTTCTTT
CSAGPRGGYLNTEAFF
>TRBJ2-6|16|-|TRBV24-1|-
TGTGCCACCAGTGAAGCGGGACAGGCTGGGGCCAACGTCCTGACTTTC
CATSEAGQAGANVLTF
>TRBJ2-1|15|-|TRBV6-6|TRBD1
TGTGCCACAGCTAGGACAGGGGGCTCCTACAATGAGCAGTTCTTC
CATARTGGSYNEQFF
>TRBJ2-7|17|-|TRBV2|TRBD1
TGTGCCAGCAGCGGAACGGAAACCGGGACAGGTACTGGCGAGCAGTACTTC
CASSGTETGTGTGEQYF
>TRBJ1-3|19|-|TRBV7-9|-
TGTGCCAGCAGCTTCACTTTCTCGGGACGGATGACTTCTGGAAACACCATATATTTT
CASSFTFSGRMTSGNTIYF